This TCR beta chain appears in the sequencing data of a study of blood T cell repertoires in COVID-19. This clone has more than one count but fewer than ten. Method: immunoSEQ multiplex PCR; TCRdb's copy keeps in-frame clones and lacks some. This table holds approximately 240,000 clones, less than 85% found once. The receptor comes from a woman of 80 years or more with active or convalescent COVID-19. The source material was peripheral blood.

The CDR3 reads CASTERTGHQPQHF. The CDR3 nucleotides are TGTGCCAGTACCGAAAGGACAGGGCATCAGCCCCAGCATTTT. The gene calls are TRBV19 and TRBJ1-5; 8 positions agree with TRBD1. The V segment lost 7 bases and the J segment 5 bases; nucleotides outside the gene matches: 7. CDR3 length: 14 residues. Germline V gives CDR1 LNHDA, CDR2 SQIVND (reference sequence). The full variable domain, its missing parts supplied by reference TRBV19 and TRBJ1-5, is DGGITQSPKYLFRKEGQNVTLSCEQNLNHDAMYWYRQDPGQGLRLIYYSQIVNDFQKGDIAEGYSVSREKKESFPLTVTSAQKNPTAFYLCASTERTGHQPQHFGDGTRLSIL.